This TCR beta chain is drawn from a study of shared clonotypes between healthy human individuals. TCRdb's table, derived via immunoSEQ multiplex PCR, lists solely in-frame clones and lacks some. The sample lists about 1,900,000 clones, roughly 95% occurring once. The naive CD8 subset, CD45RO-negative cells positively selected for CCR7, excluded terminally differentiated effector memory CD45RA+ cells. The CDR3 contains 14 residues. From germline, CDR1 is SQVTM and CDR2 ANQGSEA. Trimming took 1 base from V and 2 from J, leaving 10 bases between them. The source is a man aged 18-30 years in good health. The chain couples TRBV29-1 to TRBJ2-3, with a possible D match to TRBD2 (6 bases). The sample consisted of naive CD8+ T cells sorted from blood. The CDR3 bases are TGCAGCGTTGAAGTTGCGGGGAACACAGATACGCAGTATTTT. It specifies CSVEVAGNTDTQYF.